The T cell receptor (beta chain) under discussion was sequenced for a study of cytomegalovirus exposure and HLA in healthy donors. Study-wide points: Specific recognition of CMV antigens was confirmed in vitro for a few chains (all CMV-associated).

13 Jbeta primers and 60 Vbeta primers were used for the PCR. The protocol was immunoSEQ multiplex PCR, while the TCRdb copy is restricted to in-frame clones and leaves out a portion. This sample has approximately 150,000 clones, with roughly 72% found just once. Points on this clone: Its antigen is still unknown.

This CDR3 region has 15 residues. With 3 bases removed from V and 4 bases from J, the gap between germline ends came to 16 bases. The germline V gene has CDR1 MNHNS and CDR2 SASEGT. The clonotype comes from a man aged 40-50 years in good health and CMV-seronegative. Source material: PBMCs. The chain couples TRBV6-1 to TRBJ2-7; TRBD1 is a possible D gene (5 bases). The CDR3: CASSDGAEAAYEQYF. The CDR3 nucleotides read TGTGCCAGCAGTGATGGGGCAGAGGCGGCATACGAGCAGTACTTC.